This T cell receptor beta chain is drawn from a study of T-cell memory formation after mild COVID-19. The CDR3 contains 14 residues. The germline CDR1 and CDR2 sequences are SGDLS and YYNGEE. Deletions cut 0 bases from V and 2 bases from J, with 6 bases between. MiXCR was run by TCRdb on the 5' RACE reads, yielding one entry per CDR3 protein. This table holds 400,000 to 500,000 distinct CDR3 sequences, 20% found once. This clonotype has a handful of counts. The antigen remains undetermined. Study-level findings and limits: Among CD4+ contracting clones, most were CM and EM, and CD8+ ones EMRA. Second-wave clones that peaked on day 37 lacked confirmed SARS-CoV-2 specificity. CD4/CD8 balance characterized clones contracting day 15 to 85, and CD4+ skew characterized later expanders.

The rearrangement uses TRBV9 and TRBJ1-5; D remains ambiguous. The sequencing input was PBMCs or a T cell subset sorted from them (not recorded which). The TCR comes from an adult woman who had mild COVID-19 (a few samples of this study predate the infection). Cell type and time point are not known. CDR3 nucleotides: TGTGCCAGCAGCGTAGATGCAGGCAATCAGCCCCAGCATTTT. Protein sequence: CASSVDAGNQPQHF.